A selection of T cell receptor beta chains follows, all from one sample in a study of identical twins. TCRdb called the 5' RACE reads again in MiXCR, with one record for every CDR3 protein. The sample carries about 220,000 distinct CDR3 sequences, more than 6.5% recorded once. These data were likewise used in another study, on yellow fever vaccine responses in identical twins.

The source material was memory (CD45RO+) T cells sorted from blood. The receptor source for this set is a woman aged 18-35 years in good health. The CDR3 runs from the conserved cysteine through the conserved F or W. Fields, in order: D gene, V gene, clone size, J gene, CDR3 DNA, CDR3 protein. The D gene is left open where the match is weak. For some rows the clone size is stated as once, few or many, or as a class when expanded; others skip it.

>TRBD1|TRBV12-3/TRBV12-4|.|TRBJ2-7
TGTGCCAGCAGTTTCGGGGGACAGGCCTACGAGCAGTACTTC
CASSFGGQAYEQYF
>.|TRBV4-2|.|TRBJ2-7
TGTGCCAGCAGCCAAGATCGAGCTAGCAGCTACGAGCAGTACTTC
CASSQDRASSYEQYF
>.|TRBV19|few|TRBJ2-3
TGTGCCAGTAGTGGATTTAGCGAGGGGAGGCCAGATACGCAGTATTTT
CASSGFSEGRPDTQYF
>TRBD1|TRBV20-1|few|TRBJ2-5
TGCAGTGCTAAAGGGGGCATGGGTGAGACCCAGTACTTC
CSAKGGMGETQYF
>.|TRBV5-1|.|TRBJ2-7
TGCGCCAGCAGCTTGGGAGTCCCACGTAGTGACGAGCAGTACTTC
CASSLGVPRSDEQYF
>.|TRBV20-1|.|TRBJ2-5
TGCAGTGCTAGTACACTAGGAGAGACCCAGTACTTC
CSASTLGETQYF
>TRBD2|TRBV7-9|many|TRBJ2-7
TGTGCCAGCAGCACAGATACTAGCGTCAGTTACGAGCAGTACTTC
CASSTDTSVSYEQYF
>.|TRBV16|many|TRBJ1-6
TGTGCCAGCAGCCAAAAGGAGGCTTCACCCCTCCACTTT
CASSQKEASPLHF
>.|TRBV20-1|few|TRBJ2-7
TGCAGTGCAAGAAATCCCCGACGAGGGACCGGCTACGAGCAGTACTTC
CSARNPRRGTGYEQYF
>.|TRBV12-3/TRBV12-4|.|TRBJ2-7
TGTGCCAGCAGTTTCCAGGGTCTTGTTTCCGAGCAGTACTTC
CASSFQGLVSEQYF
>TRBD2|TRBV11-2|few|TRBJ2-5
TGTGCCAGCAGCTTAGGGGCTAGCGGGGGGCCGAGAGAGACCCAGTACTTC
CASSLGASGGPRETQYF
>.|TRBV3-1|many|TRBJ2-1
TGTGCCAGCAGCCATGGGACCGAAATTAAGGAGCAGTTCTTC
CASSHGTEIKEQFF
>TRBD1|TRBV6-1|many|TRBJ1-1
TGTGCCAGCAGCAAGAGGGACAGGCGGAAGAACACTGAAGCTTTCTTT
CASSKRDRRKNTEAFF
>.|TRBV5-1|.|TRBJ2-1
TGCGCCAGCAGCTTGGCGGGTTCGGGGGGCCATGAGCAGTTCTTC
CASSLAGSGGHEQFF
>TRBD2|TRBV9|many|TRBJ2-3
TGTGCCAGCAGCGGGGACAGACTAGCGGGAGCAGATACGCAGTATTTT
CASSGDRLAGADTQYF
>TRBD2|TRBV5-1|.|TRBJ2-7
TGCGCCAGCAGCCACGCCGGGACTAGCGGGAGGGGGTCCTCCTACGAGCAGTACTTC
CASSHAGTSGRGSSYEQYF
>.|TRBV9|.|TRBJ2-5
TGTGCCAGCAGCGTATACCTGCGGGGAGAGACCCAGTACTTC
CASSVYLRGETQYF
>.|TRBV11-1|.|TRBJ2-1
TGTGCCAGCAGCTTATGGGACACCAATGAGCAGTTCTTC
CASSLWDTNEQFF
>.|TRBV20-1|few|TRBJ2-3
TGCAGTGCTATATACGAGGGCCGGAGGACAGATACGCAGTATTTT
CSAIYEGRRTDTQYF
>.|TRBV5-1|.|TRBJ2-1
TGCGCCAGCAGCTTCCGGGGTGAGGAAGATGAGCAGTTCTTC
CASSFRGEEDEQFF
>.|TRBV4-1|many|TRBJ1-2
TGCGCCAGCAGCCAAGAATCCTACTATGGCTACACCTTC
CASSQESYYGYTF
>.|TRBV5-1|many|TRBJ2-5
TGCGCCAGGCCCTTTTGGAAGACCCAGTACTTC
CARPFWKTQYF
>.|TRBV29-1|many|TRBJ2-7
TGCAGCGTTGGTTCGGGGTTGAGCGTCGAGCAGTACTTC
CSVGSGLSVEQYF
>.|TRBV12-3/TRBV12-4|many|TRBJ1-4
TGTGCCAGCAGTGGAGGGATACAGATCTATGAAAAACTGTTTTTT
CASSGGIQIYEKLFF
>.|TRBV20-1|many|TRBJ2-1
TGCAGTGCCGCCCAGCGTAACCCCGGGCCCTACAATGAGCAGTTCTTC
CSAAQRNPGPYNEQFF
>TRBD1|TRBV5-1|many|TRBJ2-5
TGCGCCAGCAGCTTGGATACAGGGGGGATACGGACCCAGTACTTC
CASSLDTGGIRTQYF
>.|TRBV28|few|TRBJ1-1
TGTGCCAGCAGTTTAAGGGATATAGCTTTCTTT
CASSLRDIAFF
>.|TRBV3-1|few|TRBJ2-7
TGTGCCAGCAGCCCTGCGACAGGAGGGTATCCCGAGCAGTACTTC
CASSPATGGYPEQYF
>.|TRBV3-1|few|TRBJ2-5
TGTGCCAGCAGCCAAGTCCGAGAGACCCAGTACTTC
CASSQVRETQYF
>.|TRBV6-6|.|TRBJ1-5
TGTGCCCATGTAGGGGGGAACGGTCAGCCCCAGCATTTT
CAHVGGNGQPQHF
>TRBD1|TRBV5-5|.|TRBJ2-7
TGTGCCAGCAGCTTTCATAGGACAGGGGAGCACGAGCAGTACTTC
CASSFHRTGEHEQYF
>TRBD1|TRBV10-3|many|TRBJ2-7
TGTGCCATCAGTGAGGGGATGGCCTGGGACAGGGAAGGATGGCAGTACTTC
CAISEGMAWDREGWQYF
>.|TRBV7-2|many|TRBJ2-1
TGTGCCAGCAGCTCTCAACGTTTCGGGAACAATGAGCAGTTCTTC
CASSSQRFGNNEQFF
>.|TRBV5-1|many|TRBJ1-5
TGCGCCAGCAGCTTGGAAGACCCGAGTCAGCCCCAGCATTTT
CASSLEDPSQPQHF
>.|TRBV15|.|TRBJ1-6
TGTGCCACCAGCGAAAGAGGCAGGGGAGGTTCACCCCTCCACTTT
CATSERGRGGSPLHF
>TRBD2|TRBV5-1|.|TRBJ2-3
TGCGCCAGCAGCTTGGTCTCTGCGGGAGGTCCGACAGATACGCAGTATTTT
CASSLVSAGGPTDTQYF
>TRBD2|TRBV6-1|few|TRBJ2-1
TGTGCCAGCAGTGAATTTGGCGGGGGGGCGGGCTCCTACAATGAGCAGTTCTTC
CASSEFGGGAGSYNEQFF
>.|TRBV10-3|few|TRBJ2-5
TGTGCCATCAGTAAGGGAGAGACCCAGTACTTC
CAISKGETQYF
>.|TRBV30|few|TRBJ2-3
TGTGCCTGGAGTCATGGCACAGATACGCAGTATTTT
CAWSHGTDTQYF
>TRBD2|TRBV11-1|medium-sized|TRBJ2-3
TGTGCCAGCAGCCGGACTAGCGGACCTAGCACAGATACGCAGTATTTT
CASSRTSGPSTDTQYF
>TRBD2|TRBV9|.|TRBJ2-1
TGTGCCAGCAGCGTAGGGACTAGCGGGGGCGAGGGTGAGCAGTTCTTC
CASSVGTSGGEGEQFF
>TRBD2|TRBV5-1|many|TRBJ2-5
TGCGCCAGCAGCTTGGGACTAGCGGTTTCAGAGACCCAGTACTTC
CASSLGLAVSETQYF
>.|TRBV6-1|.|TRBJ2-2
TGTGCCAGCAGTGAAGCCTCACTGAACACCGGGGAGCTGTTTTTT
CASSEASLNTGELFF
>TRBD2|TRBV10-3|many|TRBJ2-5
TGTGCCACCAACCCGACTAGCGGGGCGGAGACCCAGTACTTC
CATNPTSGAETQYF